Shown below are 12 T cell receptor beta chains from a single sample sequenced in a study of blood T cell repertoires in COVID-19. Repertoires were generated with immunoSEQ multiplex PCR, while TCRdb's copy carries only in-frame clones and drops some. This sample has hundreds of thousands of clones; around 80% occur once, and the top ten carry 4.1%. The sequenced material came from PBMCs or T cells enriched from blood (not recorded which). These receptor sequences come from a man aged 25-40 years with acute COVID-19.

V usage is TRBV24-1 and J usage is TRBJ2-1, with 9 bases matching TRBD1. The CDR3 has 17 residues. CDR1 and CDR2 (germline): KGHDR, SFDVKD. V was clipped by 3 bases and J by 6 bases; unmatched bases: 11. CDR3 amino acids: CATSDQRAGQGRNEQFF. The CDR3 DNA reads TGTGCCACCAGTGATCAGAGGGCGGGACAGGGACGCAATGAGCAGTTCTTC.

As concerns this clone: The sample contains more than one DNA sequence encoding this CDR3. The rearrangement uses TRBV6-5 and TRBJ1-1; TRBD1 matches 7 bases. This CDR3 contains 13 residues. Per the germline V gene, CDR1 is MNHEY and CDR2 is SVGAGI. V trimming: 0 bases; J trimming: 5 bases; junction bases outside the gene matches: 0. CDR3 in DNA: TGTGCCAGCAGTTACTCACAGGGGACTGAAGCTTTCTTT. Translating it yields CASSYSQGTEAFF.

This sequence joins TRBV11-2 and TRBJ1-2, with TRBD1 matching 9 bases. The junction had 7 bases not matched to a gene; V was cut back by 5 bases and J by 9 bases. The CDR3 totals 13 residues. Per the germline V gene, CDR1 is SGHAT and CDR2 is FQNNGV. In DNA, the CDR3 is TGTGCCAGCAGCGGTAGGACAGGGGAGCGCTACACCTTC. Its protein product is CASSGRTGERYTF.

The chain uses TRBV28 and TRBJ2-7, with 7 bases fitting TRBD2. The CDR3 length is 13 residues. Germline V lookup: CDR1 MDHEN, CDR2 SYDVKM. The V segment lost 6 bases and the J segment 3 bases; nucleotides outside the gene matches: 5. The CDR3 nucleotides read TGTGCCAGCAGCCTGGGGAGGGACTACGAGCAGTACGTC. Amino acids: CASSLGRDYEQYV.

This chain joins TRBV24-1 and TRBJ2-3; D may be TRBD1 (5 bases). CDR3 length equals 15 residues. Per germline, CDR1 KGHDR and CDR2 SFDVKD. The V and J ends lost 1 base and 9 bases respectively, with 16 bases between them. The CDR3: CATSDFRATSGTQYF. CDR3 DNA: TGTGCCACCAGTGATTTTAGGGCAACCTCAGGGACGCAGTATTTT.

V gene TRBV10-3 combines with J gene TRBJ1-1; 9 nucleotides match TRBD1. Per the germline V gene, CDR1 is ENHRY and CDR2 is SYGVKD. The CDR3 totals 14 residues. J was trimmed by 1 base and V by 6 bases; bases with no gene match: 3. CDR3 region: CAIRGQGGNTEAFF. The CDR3 DNA is TGTGCCATCAGGGGACAGGGAGGGAACACTGAAGCTTTCTTT.

J is TRBJ2-2 and V is TRBV4-1; 10 nucleotides line up with TRBD2. The CDR3 spans 17 residues. Germline V gene sequence: CDR1 MGHRA, CDR2 YSYEKL. V trimming: 0 bases; J trimming: 5 bases; junction bases outside the gene matches: 6. The CDR3 sequence is CASSQEPGLAHTGELFF. In DNA form, the CDR3 reads TGCGCCAGCAGCCAAGAACCGGGACTAGCGCATACCGGGGAGCTGTTTTTT.

V usage is TRBV24-1 and J usage is TRBJ1-1; D gene ambiguous. This CDR3 spans 13 amino acids. V lost 5 bases to trimming and J lost 11 bases, with 17 bases between them. The germline V gene encodes CDR1 KGHDR and CDR2 SFDVKD. DNA for the CDR3: TGTGCCACCAGTGGAAATACAGCGGAGGCGGCTTTCTTT. Its protein is CATSGNTAEAAFF.

The chain employs TRBV27 and TRBJ2-5; 7 nucleotides match TRBD1. The CDR3 length is 13 residues. The J segment lost 10 bases and the V segment lost 4 bases, leaving 9 bases of the junction unmatched. CDR1 is MNHEY and CDR2 is SMNVEV in the germline V gene (reference sequence). This chain's CDR3 is CASSSRQGRDQYF. CDR3 DNA sequence: TGTGCCAGCAGTTCTAGACAGGGCCGGGACCAGTACTTC.

To note about this clone: The germline gene is not matched at one end of the junction; a read error may be the cause. This chain links TRBV5-1 with TRBJ1-2; weak D call: TRBD1 (5 bases). The CDR3 has 14 residues. Germline CDR1 is SGHRS and CDR2 is YFSETQ. CDR3 sequence reads: CASRPNSGGGGYTF. CDR3 bases: TGTGCCAGCAGACCAAATTCCGGGGGTGGTGGCTACACCTTC.

This clone was detected a few times. This chain uses TRBV27 with TRBJ2-7, with TRBD2 as a possible D gene (6 bases). The germline CDR1 and CDR2 sequences are MNHEY and SMNVEV (reference sequence). CDR3 length: 14 residues. Trimming took off 6 bases at V and 6 bases at J, with 18 bases between the two ends. CDR3 DNA: TGTGCCAGCAGCCGACTAGACGGGCTTAGCGAGCAGTACGTC. Translation gives CASSRLDGLSEQYV.

The chain couples TRBV5-5 to TRBJ1-1; TRBD1 might be the D (6 bases). This CDR3 is built from 15 residues. Germline CDR1 is SGHKS and CDR2 is YYEKEE (reference sequence). The ends were cut back, 2 bases at V and 1 base at J, with 12 bases in the middle. The CDR3 DNA reads as TGTGCCAGCAGCTTCGGGATGACAGGGAACACTGAAGCTTTCTTT. It codes for CASSFGMTGNTEAFF.